Listed below are T cell receptor beta chains from one sample, sequenced in a study of identifying expanded T cells in peripheral blood. The data were produced by immunoSEQ multiplex PCR, yet TCRdb's version contains in-frame clones alone and is incomplete. The table has about 90,000 clones, 75% to 90% seen once. Sequencing used blood. These receptors came from a person aged 18-70 years in good health. CDR3s include the opening cysteine and the closing phenylalanine or tryptophan. Each record gives: J gene, V gene, clone size, D gene, CDR3 protein, CDR3 DNA. A D gene is named only where the DNA matches it firmly. Not every row has a clone size; where given, it reads once, few, many or a size class.

>TRBJ1-1|TRBV30|.|TRBD1
CAWYRGRANTEAFF
TGTGCCTGGTACAGGGGTAGGGCGAACACTGAAGCTTTCTTT
>TRBJ2-7|TRBV5-1|.|.
CASSGGRNEQYF
TGCGCCAGCTCGGGCGGGCGCAACGAGCAGTACTTC
>TRBJ1-1|TRBV16|.|.
CASSQQIDGLGGTEAFF
TGTGCCAGCAGCCAACAAATTGACGGACTGGGCGGCACTGAAGCTTTCTTT
>TRBJ2-5|TRBV11-2|.|.
CASSPFLGGETQYF
TGTGCCAGCAGCCCCTTTTTGGGGGGAGAGACCCAGTACTTC
>TRBJ2-7|TRBV7-8|.|.
CASSLEAGSPVPYEQYF
TGTGCCAGCAGCTTAGAGGCGGGGAGTCCTGTTCCCTACGAGCAGTACTTC
>TRBJ2-2|TRBV9|.|.
CASSVVAGGKGTGELFF
TGTGCCAGCAGCGTAGTCGCTGGGGGCAAAGGCACCGGGGAGCTGTTTTTT
>TRBJ1-2|TRBV5-6|.|TRBD1
CASSLGQGVALGGYTF
TGTGCCAGCAGCTTGGGACAGGGGGTGGCTTTAGGCGGCTACACCTTC
>TRBJ1-1|TRBV10-3|.|.
CAISARQVNTEAFF
TGTGCCATCAGTGCCCGACAGGTGAACACTGAAGCTTTCTTT
>TRBJ2-3|TRBV5-4|.|TRBD1
CASSPRGDRYTDTQYF
TGTGCCAGCAGCCCGAGAGGGGACAGGTACACAGATACGCAGTATTTT
>TRBJ1-5|TRBV6-6|.|.
CASRSENNQPQHF
TGTGCCAGCAGATCGGAGAACAATCAGCCCCAGCATTTT
>TRBJ1-6|TRBV9|.|.
CASSVGQGGDSPLHF
TGTGCCAGCAGCGTAGGTCAGGGAGGGGATTCACCCCTCCACTTT
>TRBJ1-5|TRBV2|.|TRBD1
CASSGDRGAGYSNQPQHF
TGTGCCAGCAGTGGGGACAGGGGCGCCGGTTATAGCAATCAGCCCCAGCATTTT
>TRBJ1-1|TRBV2|.|TRBD1
CASSMGQGATEAFF
TGTGCCAGCAGTATGGGGCAGGGGGCGACTGAAGCTTTCTTT
>TRBJ1-2|TRBV18|.|.
CASSPFSTGTYGYTF
TGTGCCAGCTCACCATTCAGCACAGGGACTTATGGCTACACCTTC
>TRBJ1-4|TRBV18|.|.
CASSPRTVTNEKLFF
TGTGCCAGCTCACCAAGGACCGTAACTAATGAAAAACTGTTTTTT
>TRBJ2-7|TRBV27|.|.
CASLSRNRANSYEQYF
TGTGCCAGCCTATCCCGGAACAGGGCTAACTCCTACGAGCAGTACTTC
>TRBJ1-1|TRBV6-5|.|TRBD1
CASSGQGKDTEAFF
TGTGCCAGCAGTGGACAGGGGAAGGACACTGAAGCTTTCTTT
>TRBJ1-3|TRBV6-6|.|.
CASTGSGNTIYF
TGTGCCAGCACGGGGTCGGGGAACACCATATATTTT
>TRBJ1-3|TRBV6-5|.|TRBD1
CASNDRTGNTIYF
TGTGCCAGCAACGATAGGACAGGGAACACCATATATTTT
>TRBJ2-3|TRBV5-1|.|TRBD1
CASSLSGQRLLDTQYF
TGCGCCAGCAGCTTGTCGGGACAGCGCCTTTTAGATACGCAGTATTTT
>TRBJ1-2|TRBV7-9|few|.
CASSPQRSYTF
TGTGCCAGCAGCCCACAGAGGAGCTACACCTTC
>TRBJ1-1|TRBV19|.|.
CASSNRGNTEAFF
TGTGCCAGTAGTAATAGAGGGAACACTGAAGCTTTCTTT
>TRBJ1-1|TRBV7-9|.|.
CASSSRWNTEAFF
TGTGCCAGCAGCTCCCGGTGGAACACTGAAGCTTTCTTT
>TRBJ1-1|TRBV14|.|.
CASRPIPMNTEAFF
TGTGCCAGCAGACCTATCCCGATGAACACTGAAGCTTTCTTT
>TRBJ1-6|TRBV11-1|once|TRBD1
CASSFGTGSSYNSPLHF
TGTGCCAGCAGCTTCGGGACAGGGAGCTCCTATAATTCACCCCTCCACTTT
>TRBJ2-2|TRBV7-8|.|.
CASSLNSGELFF
TGTGCCAGCAGCTTAAACAGCGGGGAGCTGTTTTTT
>TRBJ1-1|TRBV19|.|.
CASRRIDPTMNTEAFF
TGTGCCAGTAGAAGAATTGATCCAACCATGAACACTGAAGCTTTCTTT
>TRBJ1-1|TRBV6-6|.|.
CASSYGRGHSSEAFF
TGTGCCAGCAGTTACGGTCGGGGGCATAGTTCTGAAGCTTTCTTT
>TRBJ1-1|TRBV6-5|.|TRBD1
CASSPGQMNTEAFF
TGTGCCAGCAGTCCGGGACAGATGAACACTGAAGCTTTCTTT
>TRBJ2-3|TRBV6-6|.|TRBD1
CASSGRDRLTDTQYF
TGTGCCAGCAGTGGACGGGACAGGCTCACAGATACGCAGTATTTT
>TRBJ1-6|TRBV29-1|.|TRBD1
CSVSGTGVNSPLHF
TGCAGCGTGTCCGGGACAGGGGTAAATTCACCCCTCCACTTT
>TRBJ2-7|TRBV5-6|.|TRBD1
CASSIISGTGILKQYF
TGTGCCAGCAGTATTATTTCCGGGACAGGGATCCTCAAGCAGTACTTC
>TRBJ2-3|TRBV11-2|.|TRBD1
CASLPIRDSSTDTQYF
TGTGCCAGCCTTCCAATCCGGGACAGCAGCACAGATACGCAGTATTTT
>TRBJ2-1|TRBV19|.|TRBD1
CASSGRTGIGYNEQFF
TGTGCCAGTAGCGGAAGGACAGGGATTGGTTACAATGAGCAGTTCTTC
>TRBJ1-2|TRBV13|.|.
CASRSRGFYGYTF
TGTGCCAGCAGATCGCGAGGGTTCTATGGCTACACCTTC
>TRBJ1-2|TRBV5-6|medium-sized|TRBD1
CASSLKETGGGSGYTF
TGTGCCAGCAGCTTGAAGGAAACAGGGGGAGGGTCTGGCTACACCTTC
>TRBJ2-3|TRBV2|.|.
CATLVGNTYTDTQYF
TGTGCCACTCTCGTGGGGAACACCTACACAGATACGCAGTATTTT
>TRBJ1-4|TRBV30|.|.
CAWSRGGLPSTNEKLFF
TGTGCCTGGAGTCGGGGGGGATTACCTTCAACTAATGAAAAACTGTTTTTT
>TRBJ2-7|TRBV6-6|.|.
CASRQDRLYEQYF
TGTGCCAGCAGGCAGGATCGGCTCTACGAGCAGTACTTC
>TRBJ2-2|TRBV4-3|.|TRBD2
CASSHNIAGGDYTGELFF
TGCGCCAGCAGCCACAACATAGCGGGGGGCGATTACACCGGGGAGCTGTTTTTT
>TRBJ1-2|TRBV7-2|once|.
CASSLAPGGINYGYTF
TGTGCCAGCAGCTTAGCGCCGGGGGGAATTAACTATGGCTACACCTTC
>TRBJ1-6|TRBV7-9|.|.
CASSPRQAASPLHF
TGTGCCAGCAGCCCACGACAGGCAGCTTCACCCCTCCACTTT
>TRBJ2-4|TRBV5-4|.|.
CASSSGLAKNIQYF
TGTGCCAGCAGCTCGGGCCTAGCCAAAAACATTCAGTACTTC
>TRBJ1-3|TRBV5-6|.|.
CASSRDSGNTIYF
TGTGCCAGCAGCCGAGATTCTGGAAACACCATATATTTT
>TRBJ1-1|TRBV19|once|.
CASDWGNTEAFF
TGTGCCAGCGACTGGGGGAACACTGAAGCTTTCTTT
>TRBJ1-4|TRBV6-6|.|.
CASTQLRERVGKLFF
TGTGCCAGCACTCAGCTCCGCGAGAGAGTAGGAAAACTGTTTTTT
>TRBJ2-7|TRBV9|.|.
CASSVGLIDEQYF
TGTGCCAGCAGCGTAGGACTCATAGACGAGCAGTACTTC
>TRBJ1-2|TRBV7-2|few|.
CASSPVIGYGYTF
TGTGCCAGCAGCCCAGTGATAGGTTATGGCTACACCTTC
>TRBJ1-4|TRBV28|few|.
CASSPSPGRYEKLFF
TGTGCCAGCAGTCCGTCCCCGGGACGTTATGAAAAACTGTTTTTT
>TRBJ2-3|TRBV20-1|.|.
CSAISTDTQYF
TGCAGTGCCATCTCGACAGATACGCAGTATTTT
>TRBJ1-1|TRBV9|.|.
CASSVEMNTEAFF
TGTGCCAGCAGCGTAGAGATGAACACTGAAGCTTTCTTT